The rows below give T cell receptor beta chains drawn from one sample of a study of cytomegalovirus exposure and HLA in healthy donors. Measured with immunoSEQ multiplex PCR; TCRdb has only the in-frame clones, and not every one. Its table lists roughly 60,000 clones. The specimen was PBMCs. The receptors shown here come from a woman aged 18-35 years in good health and CMV-seronegative. CDR3s include the opening cysteine and the closing phenylalanine or tryptophan. A D gene is named only where the DNA matches it firmly.

J	V	D	CDR3	DNA
TRBJ1-2	TRBV4-1	.	CASSRGTVYGYTF	TGCGCCAGCAGCCGCGGGACGGTCTATGGCTACACCTTC
TRBJ2-7	TRBV15	.	CATSPLPSSSYEQYF	TGTGCCACCAGCCCCCTCCCGTCGAGCTCCTACGAGCAGTACTTC
TRBJ1-1	TRBV30	TRBD1	CALGQATEAFF	TGTGCCCTCGGACAGGCCACTGAAGCTTTCTTT
TRBJ1-2	TRBV6-1	TRBD1	CASVRRGQGRGYTF	TGTGCCAGCGTGAGAAGAGGACAGGGCAGAGGCTACACCTTC
TRBJ1-2	TRBV5-1	TRBD1	CASSLAAGGNGYTF	TGCGCCAGCAGCTTGGCAGCAGGGGGCAATGGCTACACCTTC
TRBJ2-1	TRBV5-1	TRBD2	CASTLAGNNEQFF	TGCGCCAGCACGCTAGCGGGAAACAATGAGCAGTTCTTC
TRBJ1-2	TRBV25-1	.	CASSRTGGANYGYTF	TGTGCCAGCAGCAGGACGGGGGGAGCAAACTATGGCTACACCTTC
TRBJ1-1	TRBV9	TRBD1	CASSGGGTGANTEAFF	TGTGCCAGCAGCGGAGGAGGGACAGGGGCGAACACTGAAGCTTTCTTT
TRBJ1-2	TRBV6-1	.	CATIGGGRAYGYTF	TGTGCCACCATTGGTGGAGGACGCGCCTATGGCTACACCTTC
TRBJ1-2	TRBV6-5	TRBD1	CASSFGTAAYGYTF	TGTGCCAGCAGTTTCGGGACAGCAGCCTATGGCTACACCTTC
TRBJ2-1	TRBV19	TRBD2	CASSLSGVSYNEQFF	TGTGCCAGTAGTCTTAGCGGGGTCTCCTACAATGAGCAGTTCTTC
TRBJ2-4	TRBV18	.	CASSPRVRDTKNIQYF	TGTGCCAGCTCACCCAGGGTTCGGGACACCAAAAACATTCAGTACTTC
TRBJ1-1	TRBV4-2	.	CASSQESRTVEAFF	TGTGCCAGCAGCCAAGAATCGCGGACAGTTGAAGCTTTCTTT
TRBJ1-1	TRBV25-1	TRBD1	CASSSGQMNTEAFF	TGTGCCAGCAGCTCGGGACAGATGAACACTGAAGCTTTCTTT
TRBJ1-2	TRBV6-5	.	CASSFGTDYQGYTF	TGTGCCAGCAGTTTTGGGACGGACTATCAAGGCTACACCTTC
TRBJ2-7	TRBV7-3	TRBD2	CASSLIASGRNPYEQYF	TGTGCCAGCAGCTTAATCGCTAGCGGGAGGAATCCCTACGAGCAGTACTTC
TRBJ1-2	TRBV6-5	.	CASRTAAYGYTF	TGTGCCAGCCGGACTGCCGCATATGGCTACACCTTC
TRBJ2-3	TRBV5-1	.	CASSSTGISTDTQYF	TGCGCCAGCAGCTCAACCGGGATAAGCACAGATACGCAGTATTTT
TRBJ1-2	TRBV27	.	CASSRSPAQGANYGYTF	TGTGCCAGCAGTCGGTCCCCCGCACAGGGCGCAAACTATGGCTACACCTTC
TRBJ1-2	TRBV2	.	CASASAGTNYGYTF	TGTGCCAGCGCGTCGGCAGGGACTAACTATGGCTACACCTTC
TRBJ2-1	TRBV18	.	CASSPTRSSYNEQFF	TGTGCCAGCTCACCAACGCGGAGCTCCTACAATGAGCAGTTCTTC
TRBJ2-1	TRBV7-3	.	CASSLVGADNEQFF	TGTGCCAGCAGCTTAGTGGGAGCGGACAATGAGCAGTTCTTC
TRBJ1-1	TRBV6-4	.	CAILPAGANTEAFF	TGTGCCATCTTGCCGGCGGGAGCTAACACTGAAGCTTTCTTT
TRBJ2-3	TRBV5-1	TRBD2	CASSFGGDSTDTQYF	TGCGCCAGCAGCTTCGGGGGGGATAGCACAGATACGCAGTATTTT
TRBJ1-2	TRBV30	.	CAWARLYYGYTF	TGTGCCTGGGCCAGACTCTACTATGGCTACACCTTC
TRBJ2-1	TRBV25-1	TRBD1	CASSGGQDDNEQFF	TGTGCCAGCAGTGGTGGACAGGACGACAATGAGCAGTTCTTC
TRBJ2-3	TRBV28	TRBD2	CASSLPREVADTQYF	TGTGCCAGCAGTTTACCGCGGGAGGTGGCAGATACGCAGTATTTT
TRBJ1-2	TRBV7-9	.	CASINKGGGRGDANYGYTF	TGTGCCAGCATCAATAAAGGGGGTGGAAGGGGTGATGCTAACTATGGCTACACCTTC
TRBJ2-2	TRBV6-5	TRBD1	CASRSSGGGTGELFF	TGTGCCAGCAGGTCCTCAGGGGGTGGGACCGGGGAGCTGTTTTTT
TRBJ1-1	TRBV6-1	.	CASHLPDREAFF	TGTGCCAGCCACCTTCCCGACAGAGAAGCTTTCTTT
TRBJ2-1	TRBV25-1	.	CASSDNDRNEQFF	TGTGCCAGCAGTGACAACGACAGAAATGAGCAGTTCTTC
TRBJ2-7	TRBV5-8	TRBD2	CASRLAGSYEQYF	TGTGCCAGCAGGTTAGCGGGATCCTACGAGCAGTACTTC
TRBJ2-2	TRBV25-1	TRBD1	CASSEPTGEVNTGELFF	TGTGCCAGCAGTGAACCGACAGGGGAGGTGAACACCGGGGAGCTGTTTTTT
TRBJ2-7	TRBV9	.	CASSVVVQGAGGPFYEQYF	TGTGCCAGCAGCGTAGTAGTCCAGGGGGCGGGGGGGCCCTTCTACGAGCAGTACTTC
TRBJ2-5	TRBV7-6	.	CASSPQGGEHPKETQYF	TGTGCCAGCAGCCCCCAAGGCGGCGAACATCCGAAAGAGACCCAGTACTTC
TRBJ2-1	TRBV27	TRBD1	CASSLRTGLGNEQFF	TGTGCCAGCAGTTTACGGACAGGCTTGGGCAATGAGCAGTTCTTC
TRBJ2-1	TRBV4-1	.	CASSLIERNEQFF	TGCGCCAGCAGCCTTATAGAGCGGAATGAGCAGTTCTTC
TRBJ2-7	TRBV6-5	.	CASSYIDTRYEQYF	TGTGCCAGCAGTTACATCGACACGCGCTACGAGCAGTACTTC
TRBJ1-6	TRBV27	.	CASSYREFSSPLHF	TGTGCCAGCAGTTATAGGGAGTTTAGTTCACCCCTCCACTTT
TRBJ2-3	TRBV2	.	CASVPKLYYSTDTQYF	TGTGCCAGCGTACCCAAACTGTACTATAGCACAGATACGCAGTATTTT
TRBJ2-1	TRBV29-1	.	CSVLLGVGGYYNEQFF	TGCAGCGTTTTACTTGGGGTAGGAGGCTACTACAATGAGCAGTTCTTC
TRBJ2-1	TRBV7-6	TRBD2	CASSLVLGGGSYNEQFF	TGTGCCAGCAGCTTAGTGCTGGGCGGGGGTTCCTACAATGAGCAGTTCTTC
TRBJ2-7	TRBV4-1	.	CASSPEGRGVDEQYF	TGCGCCAGCAGCCCCGAGGGGCGGGGAGTGGACGAGCAGTACTTC
TRBJ2-7	TRBV30	.	CAWSVLWKRPEQYF	TGTGCCTGGAGTGTACTGTGGAAGCGTCCCGAGCAGTACTTC
TRBJ1-3	TRBV9	.	CASSAWKQGNTIYF	TGTGCCAGCAGCGCGTGGAAACAGGGAAACACCATATATTTT
TRBJ1-2	TRBV6-5	TRBD1	CASSATGQGYGYTF	TGTGCCAGCAGTGCCACGGGACAGGGGTATGGCTACACCTTC
TRBJ2-7	TRBV5-4	TRBD2	CASSPRGTNYEQYF	TGTGCCAGCAGCCCGCGGGGGACTAACTACGAGCAGTACTTC
TRBJ2-1	TRBV25-1	TRBD1	CASSEGRGSYNEQFF	TGTGCCAGCAGTGAAGGCAGGGGGTCCTACAATGAGCAGTTCTTC
TRBJ1-2	TRBV27	TRBD1	CASSLTGTGRIYGYTF	TGTGCCAGCAGTTTAACCGGGACAGGTCGAATCTATGGCTACACCTTC
TRBJ1-1	TRBV6-6	TRBD1	CASSYSGGAKNAFF	TGTGCCAGCAGTTACTCAGGGGGCGCGAAGAACGCTTTCTTT
TRBJ2-1	TRBV2	.	CASSRTGEGNEQFF	TGTGCCAGCAGTCGGACGGGAGAGGGGAATGAGCAGTTCTTC
TRBJ2-3	TRBV14	.	CASSQGRLGTTDTQYF	TGTGCCAGCAGCCAAGGGAGGTTGGGTACCACAGATACGCAGTATTTT
TRBJ2-1	TRBV25-1	.	CASSEDQGSDNEQFF	TGTGCCAGCAGTGAAGACCAGGGCTCCGACAATGAGCAGTTCTTC
TRBJ1-2	TRBV29-1	TRBD1	CSVNPGGPGYTF	TGCAGCGTCAATCCAGGGGGGCCCGGCTACACCTTC
TRBJ2-5	TRBV11-2	TRBD1	CASSLEMTGTSQETQYF	TGTGCCAGCAGCTTAGAAATGACAGGGACAAGCCAAGAGACCCAGTACTTC